The T cell receptor beta chain under discussion was sequenced for a study of CD8+ T cells in alopecia areata. About the research overall: Transfer of skin from approximately 6-13-month-old C3H/HeJ graft donors with spontaneous alopecia was made to approximately 6-11-week-old female C3H/HeJ mice.

This clone has more than one count but fewer than ten. Antigen: not known. The listed genes are named as in mouse. Sequencing ends 4 residues short of the CDR3 end; the germline J gene provides the rest. There are 16 residues in the CDR3. The V gene's germline CDR1 is NSQYPW and CDR2 LRSPGD (reference sequence). V lost 8 bases, J lost 0 bases, and 9 bases stayed unmatched. Whole-study findings and limits: Sequencing of scalp samples also includes resident alphabeta T cells from normal skin. Higher clonality than in normal scalp was seen in lesional scalp, especially alopecia totalis/universalis.

Sequencing used cDNA as its template, made by extracting RNA and reverse transcribing it. The repertoire was sequenced with immunoSEQ multiplex PCR; TCRdb's copy has only in-frame clones and lacks some. This repertoire holds 90,000 to 130,000 clones, and none appear only once. Specimen: lesional skin. The chain links TRBV1 to TRBJ2-2; TRBD1 aligns across 7 bases. The receptor was derived from a C3H/HeJ mouse with alopecia areata. The strain's MHC haplotype is H2-k. The sequenced part of the CDR3 DNA is TGCACCTGCGGTCTACAGGGGAAACCAAACACCGGG. Its translation is CTCGLQGKPNTG. From start to end, the CDR3 is CTCGLQGKPNTGQLYF.